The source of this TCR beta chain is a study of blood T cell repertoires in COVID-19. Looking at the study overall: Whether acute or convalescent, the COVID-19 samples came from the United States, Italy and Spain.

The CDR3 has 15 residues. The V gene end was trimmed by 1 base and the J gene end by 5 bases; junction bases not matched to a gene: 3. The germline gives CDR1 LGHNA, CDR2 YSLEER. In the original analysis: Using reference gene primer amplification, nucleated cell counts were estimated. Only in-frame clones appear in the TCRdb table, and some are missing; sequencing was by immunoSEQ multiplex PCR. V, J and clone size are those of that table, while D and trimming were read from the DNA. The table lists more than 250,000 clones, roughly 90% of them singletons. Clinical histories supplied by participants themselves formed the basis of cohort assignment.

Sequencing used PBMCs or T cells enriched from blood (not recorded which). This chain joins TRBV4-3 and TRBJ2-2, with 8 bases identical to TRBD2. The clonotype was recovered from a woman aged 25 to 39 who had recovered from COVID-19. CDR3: CASSQVSGVTGELFF. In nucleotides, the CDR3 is TGCGCCAGCAGCCAAGTTAGCGGGGTGACCGGGGAGCTGTTTTTT.